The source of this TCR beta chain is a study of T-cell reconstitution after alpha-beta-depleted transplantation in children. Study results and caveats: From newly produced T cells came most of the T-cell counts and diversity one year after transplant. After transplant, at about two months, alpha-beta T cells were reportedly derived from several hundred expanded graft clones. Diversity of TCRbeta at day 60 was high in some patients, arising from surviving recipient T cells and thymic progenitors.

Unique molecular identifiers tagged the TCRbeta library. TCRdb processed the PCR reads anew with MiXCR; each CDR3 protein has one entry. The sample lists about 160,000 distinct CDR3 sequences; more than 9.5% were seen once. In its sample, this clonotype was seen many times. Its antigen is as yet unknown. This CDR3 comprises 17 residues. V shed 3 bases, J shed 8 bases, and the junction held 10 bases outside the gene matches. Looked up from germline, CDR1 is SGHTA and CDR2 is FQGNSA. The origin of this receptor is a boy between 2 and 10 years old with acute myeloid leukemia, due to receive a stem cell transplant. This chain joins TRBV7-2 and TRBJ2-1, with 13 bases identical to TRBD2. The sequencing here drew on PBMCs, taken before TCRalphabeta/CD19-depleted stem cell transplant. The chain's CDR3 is CASSFGLAGARDYEQFF. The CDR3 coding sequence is TGTGCCAGCAGCTTCGGACTAGCGGGGGCTCGAGATTATGAGCAGTTCTTC.